The 19 T cell receptor beta chains below all came from one sample that was sequenced in a study of cytomegalovirus exposure and HLA in healthy donors. The PCR ran on 60 Vbeta and 13 Jbeta primers. Some clones are missing from TCRdb's copy, which holds only in-frame ones; the method was immunoSEQ multiplex PCR. The sample lists approximately 170,000 clones, 81% occurring once. Sequencing was performed on PBMCs. These receptor sequences come from a man aged 45-60 years in good health and CMV-seropositive.

This chain uses TRBV5-1 with TRBJ2-1, with D uncertain. The CDR3 covers 15 residues. V lost 4 bases to trimming and J lost 1 base, with 12 bases between them. Germline values: CDR1 SGHRS, CDR2 YFSETQ. In DNA, the CDR3 is TGCGCCAGCAGCCTGCAACTACCTTCCTACAATGAGCAGTTCTTC. It encodes CASSLQLPSYNEQFF.

This clone was counted only a few times. The gene calls are TRBV4-1 and TRBJ1-2; TRBD1 agrees at 8 bases. V lost 3 bases, J lost 3 bases, and 6 bases stayed unmatched. The length of the CDR3 is 15 residues. Per the germline V gene, CDR1 is MGHRA and CDR2 is YSYEKL. In DNA, the CDR3 is TGCGCCAGCAGCCACCTGGACAGGGCCGACTATGGCTACACCTTC. This translates into CASSHLDRADYGYTF.

The chain is built from TRBV5-4 and TRBJ2-7; D may be TRBD2 (6 bases). CDR3 length: 17 residues. Trimming pared 1 base from V and 2 bases from J, leaving 19 bases between. Per germline, CDR1 SGHNT and CDR2 YYREEE (reference sequence). The DNA of the CDR3 is TGTGCCAGCAGCTTGCCGGGAGCGAGGGGTAAACCCTACGAGCAGTACTTC. Its protein is CASSLPGARGKPYEQYF.

This CDR3 reads CSVTSGKDTGELFF. The CDR3 DNA follows: TGCAGCGTGACTAGCGGGAAGGATACCGGGGAGCTGTTTTTT. This chain uses TRBV29-1 with TRBJ2-2; 11 nucleotides line up with TRBD2. Per the germline V gene, CDR1 is SQVTM and CDR2 is ANQGSEA. The CDR3 contains 14 residues. The trim removed 6 bases at V and 5 bases at J, leaving 5 bases unmatched.

This chain links TRBV18 with TRBJ2-5; 7 bases are shared with TRBD2. Trimming at V came to 0 bases and at J to 1 base, leaving 5 bases not matched to a gene. This CDR3 contains 16 residues. Germline lookup yields CDR1 KGHSH and CDR2 LQKENI. CDR3: CASSPPSGVLQETQYF. The DNA for the CDR3 is TGTGCCAGCTCACCACCCAGCGGGGTGCTCCAAGAGACCCAGTACTTC.

This clone was detected only a few times. The chain combines TRBV6-1 with TRBJ1-1; D is perhaps TRBD1 (5 bases). CDR1 MNHNS and CDR2 SASEGT come from the germline V gene. CDR3 size: 14 residues. Trimming shortened V by 8 bases and J by 1 base, and 14 bases separated the two germline ends. The CDR3 DNA sequence: TGTGCCAGCTTATGGCGTACAGGGAACACTGAAGCTTTCTTT. Translating gives CASLWRTGNTEAFF.

The rearrangement joins TRBV7-2 to TRBJ2-5, with a weak D call TRBD1 (6 bases). This CDR3 spans 13 amino acids. CDR1 and CDR2 (germline): SGHTA, FQGNSA. V lost 5 bases, J lost 5 bases, and 12 bases lay in between. DNA for the CDR3: TGTGCCAGCAGCCCTATCCAGGGGGAGACCCAGTACTTC. Translated, it gives CASSPIQGETQYF.

This chain joins TRBV6-5 and TRBJ2-3; 11 bases are a match to TRBD2. Germline trimming cut 11 bases from V and 6 bases from J; bases unmatched to any gene: 10. Germline lookup yields CDR1 MNHEY and CDR2 SVGAGI. The CDR3 is 14 amino acids. CDR3 bases: TGTGCCGCTCAACCGGCTAGCGGGAGGGATACGCAGTATTTT. This encodes CAAQPASGRDTQYF.

This chain links TRBV18 with TRBJ1-2; D remains unclear. Germline V gene sequence: CDR1 KGHSH, CDR2 LQKENI. V was pared by 1 base and J by 8 bases, with 11 bases between. The CDR3 is made up of 13 amino acids. The CDR3 protein is CASSPLTADGYTF. CDR3 nucleotide sequence: TGTGCCAGCTCACCACTTACAGCGGACGGCTACACCTTC. Supplemented by reference TRBV18 and TRBJ1-2, the full variable domain reads NAGVMQNPRHLVRRRGQEARLRCSPMKGHSHVYWYRQLPEEGLKFMVYLQKENIIDESGMPKERFSAEFPKEGPSILRIQQVVRGDSAAYFCASSPLTADGYTFGSGTRLTVV.

This clone was seen only a few times. This chain links TRBV18 with TRBJ1-6, with D possibly matching TRBD1 (5 bases). The length of the CDR3 is 15 residues. Germline lookup yields CDR1 KGHSH and CDR2 LQKENI. The V end lost 6 bases, the J end lost 4 bases, and 13 bases lay between the germline ends. CDR3 nucleotides: TGTGCCAGCTCTCCCCAGGGAACGTATAATTCACCCCTCCACTTT. It yields the protein CASSPQGTYNSPLHF.

CDR3 sequence: CASSLGGELFSNQPQHF. In DNA, the CDR3 is TGTGCCAGCAGCTTGGGGGGGGAGTTGTTTAGCAATCAGCCCCAGCATTTT. This chain joins TRBV7-8 and TRBJ1-5, with a tentative D call TRBD1 (5 bases). Trimming removed 3 bases at V and 0 bases at J, with 15 bases between. Germline loops: CDR1 SGHVS, CDR2 FQNEAQ. This CDR3 is 17 amino acids long.

CDR3 protein: CASSQPGQGSNYGYTF. The CDR3 coding sequence is TGCGCCAGCAGCCAACCTGGACAGGGGTCTAACTATGGCTACACCTTC. The chain couples TRBV4-1 to TRBJ1-2, with TRBD1 matching 9 bases. The CDR3 spans 16 residues. CDR1 and CDR2 (germline): MGHRA, YSYEKL. V lost 2 bases to trimming and J lost 0 bases; unmatched junction nucleotides: 4.

This chain links TRBV6-6 with TRBJ1-1; D not certain. This CDR3 contains 14 residues. Germline V gene sequence: CDR1 MNHNY, CDR2 SVGAGI (reference sequence). V lost 6 bases and J lost 1, with 12 bases in between. The CDR3 protein is CASSPGGRNTEAFF. In nucleotides, the CDR3 is TGTGCCAGCAGCCCCGGAGGGAGGAACACTGAAGCTTTCTTT.

This rearrangement joins TRBV18 to TRBJ2-1; D gene unclear. The V gene lost 3 bases and the J gene lost 0 bases, with 9 bases spanning the gap. Germline-derived CDR1 and CDR2 are KGHSH and LQKENI. The CDR3 spans 15 residues. The DNA for the CDR3 is TGTGCCAGCTCACCGAAGAGTAGCTCCTACAATGAGCAGTTCTTC. Its translation: CASSPKSSSYNEQFF.

V gene TRBV2 combines with J gene TRBJ1-5; 9 bases fit TRBD1. The trim removed 7 bases at V and 5 bases at J, leaving 9 bases unmatched. The CDR3 sequence is 15 residues long. The germline gives CDR1 SNHLY, CDR2 FYNNEI. Written as DNA, the CDR3 is TGTGCCAGCACCGCTACGACAGGGGGTTATCAGCCCCAGCATTTT. Translating it yields CASTATTGGYQPQHF. Complete variable domain (other parts from reference TRBV2 and TRBJ1-5): EPEVTQTPSHQVTQMGQEVILRCVPISNHLYFYWYRQILGQKVEFLVSFYNNEISEKSEIFDDQFSVERPDGSNFTLKIRSTKLEDSAMYFCASTATTGGYQPQHFGDGTRLSIL.

The chain recombines TRBV7-3 with TRBJ2-1; D uncertain. CDR1 and CDR2 (germline): SGHTA, FQGTGA. V was pared by 0 bases and J by 2 bases, with 11 bases between. The CDR3 is made up of 16 amino acids. In nucleotides, the CDR3 is TGTGCCAGCAGCTTAACGGCGACAATCGCCTACAATGAGCAGTTCTTC. It yields the protein CASSLTATIAYNEQFF.

J is TRBJ1-1 and V is TRBV19, with D unresolved. V was clipped by 5 bases and J by 3 bases, with 10 bases between them. The germline CDR1 and CDR2 sequences are LNHDA and SQIVND (reference sequence). This CDR3 is 13 amino acids long. The CDR3 spells CASSVKQDTEAFF. The CDR3 DNA is TGTGCCAGTAGTGTAAAACAAGACACTGAAGCTTTCTTT.

This clone was detected only a few times. The genes are TRBV30 and TRBJ1-3, with unresolved D. Germline CDR1 and CDR2: GTSNPN and SVGIG (reference sequence). This CDR3 has 15 amino acids. With 3 bases removed from V and 1 base from J, the gap between germline ends came to 13 bases. The CDR3 nucleotides read TGTGCCTGGAGCCCTCAGGTGTGGTCTGGAAACACCATATATTTT. The encoded protein is CAWSPQVWSGNTIYF.

The V and J genes are TRBV18 and TRBJ2-3; possible D gene TRBD2, 6 bases. In germline, CDR1 is KGHSH, CDR2 LQKENI. The CDR3 runs 14 residues. V was pared by 2 bases and J by 2 bases, with 8 bases between. CDR3 coding DNA: TGTGCCAGCTCACCAGGGGGGTCCACAGATACGCAGTATTTT. Residues: CASSPGGSTDTQYF.